Each of the 21 T cell receptor beta chains below was sequenced from the same sample in a study of blood T cell repertoires in COVID-19. Some clones are missing from TCRdb's copy, which holds only in-frame ones; the method was immunoSEQ multiplex PCR. The table shows more than 55,000 clones, with 90% occurring only once. What was sequenced was peripheral blood. These receptors were taken from a man aged 80 or over with acute or convalescent COVID-19.

The chain employs TRBV19 and TRBJ1-6; D possibly corresponds to TRBD1 (5 bases). Trimming stripped 5 bases from V and 7 bases from J, with 12 bases between. CDR1 is LNHDA, CDR2 SQIVND, per germline (reference sequence). The CDR3 has 14 amino acids. DNA for the CDR3: TGTGCCAGTAGTTACCAGGGCAGGAATTCACCCCTCCACTTT. Translated, it gives CASSYQGRNSPLHF.

V usage is TRBV3-1 (or the pseudogene TRBV3-2) and J usage is TRBJ2-7; no reliable D call. The CDR3 sequence is 12 residues long. Trimming removed 1 base at V and 9 bases at J, with 10 bases between. Germline CDR1 is LGHDT and CDR2 is YNNKEL (reference sequence). The CDR3 coding sequence is TGTGCCAGCAGCCAAGGGTTTACGGTGCAGTACTTC. Protein: CASSQGFTVQYF.

This chain connects TRBV5-4 to TRBJ1-2, with D maybe TRBD1 (6 bases). This CDR3 comprises 15 residues. V was clipped by 0 bases and J by 4 bases, with 13 bases between them. The germline CDR1 and CDR2 sequences are SGHNT and YYREEE (reference sequence). CDR3 nucleotides: TGTGCCAGCAGCTTGGCAGGGGAGTCAGGCTATGGCTACACCTTC. Protein: CASSLAGESGYGYTF.

V gene TRBV6-5 combines with J gene TRBJ1-2; TRBD1 agrees at 7 bases. Germline lookup yields CDR1 MNHEY and CDR2 SVGAGI. With V trimmed by 6 bases and J by 4 bases, 2 bases remained unmatched. The CDR3 loop spans 12 amino acids. CDR3 nucleotides: TGTGCCAGCAGCGACAGGGCCTATGGCTACACCTTC. Its translation: CASSDRAYGYTF.

This chain connects TRBV24-1 to TRBJ2-4, with D perhaps matching TRBD1 (5 bases). Trimming cost V 3 bases and J 3 bases, with 14 bases left between them. The CDR3 has 16 amino acids. The germline V gene has CDR1 KGHDR and CDR2 SFDVKD. The CDR3 sequence: CATSDPDSLGKNIQYF. The CDR3 DNA is TGTGCCACCAGTGATCCCGACAGCCTAGGCAAAAACATTCAGTACTTC.

This clone has only a few counts. The chain joins TRBV4-1 to TRBJ1-6; TRBD1 aligns across 8 bases. The CDR3 extends over 18 amino acids. Trimming at V came to 0 bases and at J to 8 bases, leaving 12 bases not matched to a gene. The V gene's germline CDR1 is MGHRA and CDR2 YSYEKL. The CDR3 here is CASSQEGQGSSSDSPLHF. CDR3 in DNA: TGCGCCAGCAGCCAAGAAGGACAGGGTTCGAGTTCGGATTCACCCCTCCACTTT.

The chain links TRBV19 to TRBJ2-7, with 7 bases lining up with TRBD1. The CDR3 loop spans 14 amino acids. Germline CDR1 is LNHDA and CDR2 is SQIVND (reference sequence). The ends lost 4 bases at V and 0 bases at J; junction bases unmatched: 3. The CDR3 reads CASSTTGPSYEQYF. CDR3 bases: TGTGCCAGTAGTACGACAGGGCCCTCCTACGAGCAGTACTTC.

The gene calls are TRBV6-5 and TRBJ1-5; D remains unclear. The CDR3 length is 15 residues. The germline gives CDR1 MNHEY, CDR2 SVGAGI. Trimming pared 4 bases from V and 1 base from J, leaving 11 bases between. The CDR3: CASSLQLLSNQPQHF. CDR3 nucleotides: TGTGCCAGCAGTTTGCAACTATTAAGCAATCAGCCCCAGCATTTT.

This chain uses TRBV2 with TRBJ1-4; D might be TRBD1 (6 bases). The CDR3 loop spans 16 amino acids. Germline V gene lookup returns CDR1 SNHLY and CDR2 FYNNEI. Between the trimmed V and J ends, which lost 6 bases and 0 bases, there was a span of 14 bases. The CDR3 DNA reads as TGTGCCAGCAGGTCACAGGGAAGCGCAACTAATGAAAAACTGTTTTTT. This encodes CASRSQGSATNEKLFF.

The chain employs TRBV4-1 and TRBJ2-2; D perhaps matches TRBD2 (5 bases). Germline V CDR1 and CDR2: MGHRA, YSYEKL. Trimming removed 0 bases from V and 1 base from J, with 18 bases in between. The CDR3 covers 19 residues. The CDR3 bases are TGCGCCAGCAGCCAAGAGAGGTTCGGGGAAGGGATGAACACCGGGGAGCTGTTTTTT. Translation: CASSQERFGEGMNTGELFF.

This chain links TRBV7-6 with TRBJ2-3; D unresolved. The CDR3 totals 14 residues. Deletions cut 3 bases from V and 1 base from J, with 8 bases between. From germline, CDR1 is SGHVS and CDR2 FNYEAQ. CDR3 residues: CASSFPTGTDTQYF. CDR3 bases: TGTGCCAGCAGCTTCCCGACTGGCACAGATACGCAGTATTTT. Together with reference TRBV7-6 and TRBJ2-3, the CDR3 gives the full variable domain: GAGVSQSPRYKVTKRGQDVALRCDPISGHVSLYWYRQALGQGPEFLTYFNYEAQQDKSGLPNDRFSAERPEGSISTLTIQRTEQRDSAMYRCASSFPTGTDTQYFGPGTRLTVL.

The chain employs TRBV9 and TRBJ2-1; perhaps TRBD1 as D (5 bases). This CDR3 contains 15 residues. The V end lost 0 bases, the J end lost 3 bases, and 10 bases lay between the germline ends. Germline assignment: CDR1 SGDLS and CDR2 YYNGEE. CDR3 DNA sequence: TGTGCCAGCAGCGTAGCTGACAGCTACTACAATGAGCAGTTCTTC. Translated, it gives CASSVADSYYNEQFF.

The rearrangement joins TRBV23-1 to TRBJ2-2, with 9 bases identical to TRBD1. TRBV23-1 is an ORF, with its function uncertain. The CDR3 runs 17 residues. With V trimmed by 2 bases and J by 1 base, 5 bases remained unmatched. The DNA of the CDR3 is TGCGCCAGCAGTCAACCGACAGGGGGTTTGAACACCGGGGAGCTGTTTTTT. Residues: CASSQPTGGLNTGELFF.

The rearrangement links TRBV9 to TRBJ2-7; 12 bases agree with TRBD2. V lost 0 bases to trimming and J lost 2 bases; unmatched junction nucleotides: 3. The germline gives CDR1 SGDLS, CDR2 YYNGEE. The CDR3 consists of 16 residues. The CDR3 DNA follows: TGTGCCAGCAGCGTAGGGACTAGCGGGGCGACCTACGAGCAGTACTTC. This gives the protein CASSVGTSGATYEQYF.

The chain recombines TRBV4-1 with TRBJ2-1; the match to TRBD1 covers 9 bases. The trim removed 3 bases at V and 5 bases at J, leaving 2 bases unmatched. Germline-derived CDR1 and CDR2 are MGHRA and YSYEKL. The CDR3 runs to 14 residues. CDR3 sequence reads: CASSHRTGDNEQFF. CDR3 bases: TGCGCCAGCAGCCATAGGACAGGGGACAATGAGCAGTTCTTC.

The chain couples TRBV7-3 to TRBJ2-2; 7 positions agree with TRBD1. After removal of 5 bases from V and 1 base from J, the junction contained 10 bases not matched to a gene. This CDR3 is built from 17 residues. Germline assignment: CDR1 SGHTA and CDR2 FQGTGA. CDR3 protein: CASSRQAGGLNTGELFF. CDR3 nucleotide sequence: TGTGCCAGCAGCCGCCAGGCAGGGGGTCTGAACACCGGGGAGCTGTTTTTT.

This clone occurred once. The V and J genes are TRBV10-3 and TRBJ2-1; weak D call: TRBD2 (6 bases). The CDR3 has 14 amino acids. Looked up from germline, CDR1 is ENHRY and CDR2 is SYGVKD. The germline V and J ends were trimmed by 10 bases and 0 bases, with 13 bases remaining between them. CDR3 sequence: CATGTGGSYNEQFF. As DNA, the CDR3 is TGTGCCACCGGGACTGGCGGCTCCTACAATGAGCAGTTCTTC.

This rearrangement joins TRBV6-5 to TRBJ1-1, with TRBD1 matching over 7 bases. There are 16 residues in the CDR3. Per germline, CDR1 MNHEY and CDR2 SVGAGI. Trimming at V came to 0 bases and at J to 0 bases, leaving 4 bases not matched to a gene. CDR3 sequence (DNA): TGTGCCAGCAGTTACTCTTATGACAGGGTGAACACTGAAGCTTTCTTT. The encoded protein is CASSYSYDRVNTEAFF.

In nucleotides, the CDR3 is TGTGCCAGCAGTCGTTTGGGACTAGCGTTAGCCAAAAACATTCAGTACTTC. Translated, it gives CASSRLGLALAKNIQYF. The chain joins TRBV6-2 or TRBV6-3 to TRBJ2-4; 10 bases agree with TRBD2. The ends lost 5 bases at V and 0 bases at J; junction bases unmatched: 7. This CDR3 is built from 17 residues. Germline V gene data show CDR1 as MNHEY and CDR2 as SVGEGT.

The genes are TRBV11-2 and TRBJ1-3; no reliable D call. CDR1 and CDR2 (germline): SGHAT, FQNNGV. Trimming left V 5 bases short and J 0 bases short, with 11 bases between. The CDR3 spans 15 residues. The CDR3 DNA reads TGTGCCAGCAGCACCACGGGAGGCTCTGGAAACACCATATATTTT. This codes for CASSTTGGSGNTIYF.

This clone showed up just once. V usage is TRBV18 and J usage is TRBJ2-5; possible D gene TRBD1, 5 bases. This CDR3 spans 14 amino acids. Germline assignment: CDR1 KGHSH and CDR2 LQKENI. V lost 5 bases and J lost 5, with 15 bases in between. DNA for the CDR3: TGTGCCAGCTCAATCCGGGCCCCAGGGGAGACCCAGTACTTC. Translated, it gives CASSIRAPGETQYF.